This T cell receptor (beta chain) was recovered during a study of shared clonotypes between healthy human individuals. None of the donors, who were healthy HIV-negative adults, had recently had acute infections or vaccinations. Researchers partitioned CD4+ cells into CD45RA+ naive and CD45RA-negative memory subsets. The CDR3 consists of 16 residues. In germline, CDR1 is SGHAT, CDR2 FQNNGV. V was pared by 1 base and J by 5 bases, with 10 bases of the junction left unmatched. The genomic DNA of each subset was split evenly across several immunoSEQ plates. Here immunoSEQ multiplex PCR was the method, and the copy in TCRdb shows in-frame clones only, minus some. This table has 2 million to 2.5 million clones, about nine tenths appearing once.

The rearrangement links TRBV11-2 to TRBJ1-1, with 7 bases that match TRBD1. Material: naive CD4+ T cells from PBMCs. Subset: CD45RA+ positively selected. The sequence was collected from a man aged 18 to 30 in good health. Some clones in this sample may be carry-over from other donors' samples. DNA for the CDR3: TGTGCCAGCAGCTTAGTCCAGGGGGGGACGGGTACTGAAGCTTTCTTT. Protein sequence: CASSLVQGGTGTEAFF.